The clone carrying this TCR beta chain was recorded only once. Original processing notes: Cell counts per sample came from amplifying reference gene primers. The protocol was immunoSEQ multiplex PCR, while the TCRdb copy is restricted to in-frame clones and leaves out a portion. The V and J calls and clone size were taken over from that table, and D and trimming were inferred from the DNA. The top ten hold around 9.5% of the sample, which has 150,000 to 200,000 clones, 80% to 90% seen once. Participants were aged about 18 to 90 years, lived in 20 to 25 US areas, and enrolled virtually. Participants had their cohort set by participant-reported clinical history. This sample was taken from a study of blood T cell repertoires in COVID-19. Whole-study context: T cells, B-cell-depleted T cells, or PBMCs supplied cDNA or gDNA.

Trimming cost V 2 bases and J 2 bases, with 10 bases left between them. Germline loops: CDR1 SGHNT, CDR2 YYREEE (reference sequence). The CDR3 length is 14 residues. The chain combines TRBV5-4 with TRBJ1-1, with a tentative D call TRBD1 (5 bases). This clonotype originated in a woman under 30 who had recovered from COVID-19. Source material: PBMCs or T cells enriched from blood (not recorded which). CDR3 nucleotide sequence: TGTGCCAGCAGCTTAGACAGCTATAACACTGAAGCTTTCTTT. Encoded protein: CASSLDSYNTEAFF.